A selection of T cell receptor beta chains follows, all from one sample in a study of control samples from healthy donors and cancer patients. Using immunoSEQ multiplex PCR, the repertoire was profiled, and TCRdb retains in-frame clones only, with some absent. The sample yields just over 80,000 clones, about 94% seen once. Specimen: blood. These TCRs come from a woman between 18 and 29 years old in good health. CDR3s include the opening cysteine and the closing phenylalanine or tryptophan. A D gene is named only where the DNA matches it firmly. Clone size appears in some rows only: once, few, many, or a class for an expanded clone.

d_gene,v_gene,abundance,j_gene,CDR3nt,CDR3aa
-,TRBV10-3,-,TRBJ2-7,TGTGCCATCAGTGAGCTCGAAGAGATAATAGCGGCGAACGAGCAGTACTTC,CAISELEEIIAANEQYF
TRBD1,TRBV27,once,TRBJ1-2,TGTGCCAGCAGTCCGATGACAGGGATGGGTGTCTATGGCTACACCTTC,CASSPMTGMGVYGYTF
TRBD2,TRBV5-1,-,TRBJ2-3,TGCGCCAGCAGCCAAGATCCTCCGGGACTAGCGGGGGGGGTCACAGATACGCAGTATTTT,CASSQDPPGLAGGVTDTQYF
-,TRBV5-1,-,TRBJ1-1,TGCGCCAGCAGCCTCGGGGGAGGGATAATGAACACTGAAGCTTTCTTT,CASSLGGGIMNTEAFF
TRBD1,TRBV5-1,-,TRBJ1-5,TGCGCCAGCAGCTTGGCTGGACAGGGCCAACAGCCCCAGCATTTT,CASSLAGQGQQPQHF
-,TRBV3-1/TRBV3-2,-,TRBJ2-1,TGTGCCAGCAGCCAAAACGACGCCACGACTCTTGTTGGTGAGCAGTTCTTC,CASSQNDATTLVGEQFF
TRBD1,TRBV10-2,-,TRBJ1-5,TGCGCCAGCAGTGCCGCAGGGGGTGAACAGCCCCAGCATTTT,CASSAAGGEQPQHF
TRBD2,TRBV11-2,once,TRBJ2-4,TGTGCCAGCAGCTTAGATCCCGGGGGGAGAGGAGCCAAAAACATTCAGTACTTC,CASSLDPGGRGAKNIQYF
TRBD1,TRBV24-1,-,TRBJ2-5,TGTGCCACCAGGGACAGGGACTACCAAGAGACCCAGTACTTC,CATRDRDYQETQYF
-,TRBV5-4,-,TRBJ1-6,TGTGCCAGCAGCACGGGGGGGGTGGCTCGTTCACCCCTCCACTTT,CASSTGGVARSPLHF
-,TRBV3-1/TRBV3-2,once,TRBJ1-6,TGTGCCAGCAGCTTTTCCGGGACCGAGAATTCACCCCTCCACTTT,CASSFSGTENSPLHF
TRBD1,TRBV7-8,-,TRBJ1-2,TGTGCCAGCAGCTTAGCGCGAACAGGGGAAGGCGGCTACACCTTC,CASSLARTGEGGYTF
TRBD2,TRBV9,-,TRBJ2-1,TGTGCCAGCAGCGCTGCCGGGACTAGCGGATACAATGAGCAGTTCTTC,CASSAAGTSGYNEQFF
-,TRBV2,-,TRBJ2-3,TGTGCCAGCAGGACTGCAGGAGATACGCAGTATTTT,CASRTAGDTQYF
-,TRBV5-4,-,TRBJ1-3,TGTACCAGCAGCTTCTCTACAGGGCCCTCTGGAAACACCATATATTTT,CTSSFSTGPSGNTIYF
TRBD2,TRBV4-2,-,TRBJ2-1,TGTGCCAGCAGCCTAGCGGGGTACAATGAGCAGTTCTTC,CASSLAGYNEQFF
-,TRBV28,-,TRBJ1-5,TGTGCCAGCAGTTTGGACACGGGGGCAAGCCAGCCCCAGCATTTT,CASSLDTGASQPQHF
TRBD2,TRBV15,-,TRBJ2-2,TGTGCCACCAGCAGAGGACTAGCGGGGGCTTCCGGGGAGCTGTTTTTT,CATSRGLAGASGELFF
-,TRBV28,-,TRBJ1-1,TGTGCAGGCGGAGTCGGGCGGGGGCCTATCACTGAAGCTTTCTTT,CAGGVGRGPITEAFF
-,TRBV5-6,-,TRBJ1-5,TGTGCCAGCAGCTTGGTCAGGCAGGGTGGGCAGCCCCAGCATTTT,CASSLVRQGGQPQHF
TRBD1,TRBV2,-,TRBJ2-5,TGTGCCAGCAGTGGGGTGACAGGGGCCCAAGAGACCCAGTACTTC,CASSGVTGAQETQYF
TRBD1,TRBV6-5,-,TRBJ1-1,TGTGCCAGCAGTTACGCGGGACAGGGCATGAACACTGAAGCTTTCTTT,CASSYAGQGMNTEAFF
TRBD1,TRBV4-2,-,TRBJ2-3,TGTGCCAGCAGCCAATGGGGACAGTCCAGCACAGATACGCAGTATTTT,CASSQWGQSSTDTQYF
-,TRBV25-1,-,TRBJ1-6,TGTGCCAGCAGTGAAAGGTTCTCCTATAATTCACCCCTCCACTTT,CASSERFSYNSPLHF
-,TRBV27,-,TRBJ2-1,TGTGCCAGCAGTTTATTGGACTACTGGCCCTACAATGAGCAGTTCTTC,CASSLLDYWPYNEQFF
-,TRBV19,once,TRBJ1-1,TGTGCCAGTAGTATAGACCCATTTGTGGCTGAAGCTTTCTTT,CASSIDPFVAEAFF
-,TRBV4-1,-,TRBJ2-7,TGCGCCAGCAGCCAACTCCTCGGACAGCCCTACGAGCAGTACTTC,CASSQLLGQPYEQYF
TRBD1,TRBV24-1,once,TRBJ1-2,TGTGCCACCAGTGAGGCGGACAGGGGAGCAATCTCTGGCTACACCTTC,CATSEADRGAISGYTF
TRBD1,TRBV9,-,TRBJ1-2,TGTGCCAGCAGCCACATAGACAGGGGGAAAGGCTACACCTTC,CASSHIDRGKGYTF
-,TRBV5-1,-,TRBJ1-1,TGCGCCAGCCTCCGCCCACCGGACACTGAAGCTTTCTTT,CASLRPPDTEAFF
-,TRBV5-1,-,TRBJ1-3,TGCGCCAGCAGCTTGGAGGGGACTTTAGCTGGAAACACCATATATTTT,CASSLEGTLAGNTIYF
-,TRBV19,-,TRBJ1-3,TGTGCCAGTAGTACCCCACGACAGGCCTCTGGAAACACCATATATTTT,CASSTPRQASGNTIYF
-,TRBV19,-,TRBJ1-3,TGTGCCAGTTGGATGGAGACTGGAAACACCATATATTTT,CASWMETGNTIYF
-,TRBV9,-,TRBJ2-1,TGTGCCAGCAGCGTAGACCCCGAGGTGAGCTCCTACAATGAGCAGTTCTTC,CASSVDPEVSSYNEQFF
TRBD1,TRBV7-8,-,TRBJ1-1,TGTGCCAGCAGCTCTACAGGGGGCGCGTCGGCTGAAGCTTTCTTT,CASSSTGGASAEAFF
TRBD1,TRBV7-9,-,TRBJ2-5,TGTGCCAGCAGCGGACAGGGGGCCGTGGTTAGCCAAGAGACCCAGTACTTC,CASSGQGAVVSQETQYF
-,TRBV2,-,TRBJ1-6,TGTGCCAGCAGTTGGGAAGTCTCCTATAATTCACCCCTCCACTTT,CASSWEVSYNSPLHF
-,TRBV19,-,TRBJ1-1,TGTGCCAGTAGTTATCTGGACACTGAAGCTTTCTTT,CASSYLDTEAFF
-,TRBV28,-,TRBJ2-7,TGTGCCAGCAGTGACGCCGCCGTTGGGCCTGGGGGAACCTACGAGCAGTACTTC,CASSDAAVGPGGTYEQYF
-,TRBV28,-,TRBJ1-1,TGTGCCAGCAAAGATCCAGGGCACACTCTGAACACTGAAGCTTTCTTT,CASKDPGHTLNTEAFF
TRBD2,TRBV6-5,-,TRBJ2-1,TGTGCCAGCATTTCTTTGGGACTAGGTCACAATGAGCAGTTCTTC,CASISLGLGHNEQFF
TRBD2,TRBV9,-,TRBJ2-7,TGTGCCAGCAGCGTATCTAGCGGGACCTACGAGCAGTACTTC,CASSVSSGTYEQYF
TRBD1,TRBV6-1,-,TRBJ1-3,TGTGCCAGCAGTGAAAGTGACAGGGGGAACACCATATATTTT,CASSESDRGNTIYF
-,TRBV14,-,TRBJ1-1,TGTGCCAGCAGCCGCCCTTCGGACAGAACCTACACTGAAGCTTTCTTT,CASSRPSDRTYTEAFF
-,TRBV13,-,TRBJ1-3,TGTGCCAGCAGCTTAAAGAGGCACACCATATATTTT,CASSLKRHTIYF
TRBD1,TRBV28,-,TRBJ1-2,TGTGCCAGCAACATTCCCGGGACAGGGGTCCCACTCAGTGGCTACACCTTC,CASNIPGTGVPLSGYTF
-,TRBV3-1/TRBV3-2,once,TRBJ2-2,TGTGCCAGCAGCCAAGGACTCAACACCGGGGAGCTGTTTTTT,CASSQGLNTGELFF
-,TRBV5-1,-,TRBJ1-1,TGCGCCAGCAGCTTGCAGGGGCCCACTGAAGCTTTCTTT,CASSLQGPTEAFF
TRBD2,TRBV14,-,TRBJ2-5,TGTGCCAGCAGCCAAGCGGATACTAGCGGGGAGACCCAGTACTTC,CASSQADTSGETQYF